This is a list of T cell receptor beta chains from one sample in a study of blood T cell repertoires in COVID-19. Generated by immunoSEQ multiplex PCR, the TCRdb table keeps only in-frame clones and is missing some. This table holds about 150,000 clones, under 85% found once. The sample comprised peripheral blood. These receptors came from a man aged 80 or over with COVID-19, enrolled during active disease. Each CDR3 is given with its conserved first and last residue. D genes are given only for firm matches. Size is stated for part of the rows, as once, few or many counts, or as a class when the clone is expanded.

abundance | d_gene | j_gene | v_gene | CDR3aa | CDR3nt
NA | NA | TRBJ2-7 | TRBV6-6 | CASSYSIAYEQYF | TGTGCCAGCAGTTACTCAATAGCCTACGAGCAGTACTTC
NA | NA | TRBJ1-2 | TRBV4-1 | CASSQDPRYGYTF | TGCGCCAGCAGCCAAGATCCGCGCTATGGCTACACCTTC
NA | NA | TRBJ1-5 | TRBV7-2 | CASSFQTDNQPQHF | TGTGCCAGCAGTTTTCAAACAGATAATCAGCCCCAGCATTTT
NA | NA | TRBJ1-1 | TRBV7-2 | CASSLVLSHSAEAFF | TGTGCCAGCAGCTTAGTCCTCTCCCATTCGGCTGAAGCTTTCTTT
NA | NA | TRBJ1-1 | TRBV18 | CASSPAIQSNTEAFF | TGTGCCAGCTCACCGGCCATCCAATCGAACACTGAAGCTTTCTTT
NA | TRBD2 | TRBJ2-1 | TRBV5-6 | CASSFRRTSSYNEQFF | TGTGCCAGCAGCTTTAGAAGGACTAGCTCCTACAATGAGCAGTTCTTC
NA | TRBD1 | TRBJ1-2 | TRBV5-8 | CASSLSGTGADYTF | TGTGCCAGCAGCTTGTCCGGGACAGGGGCGGACTACACCTTC
NA | NA | TRBJ1-2 | TRBV6-1 | CASSEASAGGYTF | TGTGCCAGCAGTGAAGCTTCTGCAGGGGGCTACACCTTC
NA | NA | TRBJ1-5 | TRBV19 | CASSIDYNQPQHF | TGTGCCAGTAGTATAGACTACAATCAGCCCCAGCATTTT
NA | NA | TRBJ1-5 | TRBV12-3/TRBV12-4 | CASSRQENQPQHF | TGTGCCAGCAGTCGACAGGAGAATCAGCCCCAGCATTTT
NA | NA | TRBJ2-2 | TRBV12-5 | CASGLNLYRDRETGELFF | TGTGCTAGTGGTTTGAACTTGTACCGGGACCGGGAGACCGGGGAGCTGTTTTTT
NA | NA | TRBJ2-1 | TRBV6-6 | CASSLEQGSYNEQFF | TGTGCCAGCAGCCTTGAACAGGGCTCCTACAATGAGCAGTTCTTC
NA | NA | TRBJ2-3 | TRBV12-3/TRBV12-4 | CAGGTGGTDTQYF | TGTGCCGGGGGTACGGGGGGCACAGATACGCAGTATTTT
NA | NA | TRBJ2-4 | TRBV5-6 | CASSVMDNLAKNIQYF | TGTGCCAGCAGCGTAATGGACAACCTAGCCAAAAACATTCAGTACTTC
NA | TRBD1 | TRBJ2-4 | TRBV7-9 | CASSLLGQNKNIQYF | TGTGCCAGCAGCTTACTGGGACAGAACAAAAACATTCAGTACTTC
NA | TRBD1 | TRBJ1-5 | TRBV7-9 | CASSLGQGYEPQHF | TGTGCCAGCAGTTTGGGACAGGGATATGAGCCCCAGCATTTT
NA | TRBD1 | TRBJ2-1 | TRBV11-2 | CASSRGQGWDNEQFF | TGTGCCAGCAGCCGAGGACAGGGCTGGGACAATGAGCAGTTCTTC
NA | NA | TRBJ1-6 | TRBV11-2 | CASSLDRWSSYNSPLHF | TGTGCCAGCAGCTTAGACCGGTGGAGCTCCTATAATTCACCCCTCCACTTT
once | NA | TRBJ1-1 | TRBV7-2 | CASSPYLATEAFF | TGTGCCAGCAGCCCTTACCTAGCCACTGAAGCTTTCTTT
NA | NA | TRBJ1-2 | TRBV2 | CASSAAAGYHYGYTF | TGTGCCAGCAGTGCGGCGGCAGGGTATCACTATGGCTACACCTTC
NA | NA | TRBJ1-6 | TRBV18 | CASSGGENSPLHF | TGTGCCAGCTCGGGGGGAGAGAATTCACCCCTCCACTTT
NA | NA | TRBJ2-1 | TRBV14 | CASSQQGFGSYNEQFF | TGTGCCAGCAGCCAACAGGGGTTTGGCTCCTACAATGAGCAGTTCTTC
NA | TRBD1 | TRBJ1-1 | TRBV6-1 | CASSEVLTGGTEAFF | TGTGCCAGCAGTGAAGTTCTGACAGGGGGCACTGAAGCTTTCTTT
NA | TRBD1 | TRBJ2-7 | TRBV18 | CASSQGQDLRGQYF | TGTGCCAGCTCTCAGGGACAGGACTTACGAGGGCAGTACTTC
NA | NA | TRBJ2-7 | TRBV9 | CASSVAAGDYEQYF | TGTGCCAGCAGCGTAGCCGCAGGGGACTACGAGCAGTACTTC
NA | NA | TRBJ1-6 | TRBV3-1/TRBV3-2 | CASSQDDGRSSPLHF | TGTGCCAGCAGCCAAGATGATGGGAGGAGCTCACCCCTCCACTTT
NA | TRBD1 | TRBJ1-2 | TRBV19 | CASSIAEGARGYTF | TGTGCCAGTAGTATCGCCGAGGGGGCGCGAGGCTACACCTTC
NA | TRBD2 | TRBJ2-7 | TRBV5-1 | CASSSGLSGGAYEQYF | TGCGCCAGCAGCTCCGGACTTAGCGGGGGCGCCTACGAGCAGTACTTC
few | NA | TRBJ1-3 | TRBV15 | CATSRELFSGNTIYF | TGTGCCACCAGCAGAGAACTCTTCTCGGGAAACACCATATATTTT
NA | NA | TRBJ1-3 | TRBV19 | CASRNTGNTIYF | TGTGCCAGTAGGAACACTGGAAACACCATATATTTT